This T cell receptor beta chain is from a study of human T cells and chemical hapten exposure. Using its own MiXCR run on the RACE reads, TCRdb lists one record per CDR3 protein. The sample has about 170,000 distinct CDR3 sequences; 25% to 30% are singletons. Germline CDR1 and CDR2: SGHTA and FQGNSA. V lost 4 bases, J lost 5 bases, and 9 bases lay in between. There are 13 residues in the CDR3. Time point of the sample: patch test 3, about 24 weeks after DPC sensitization. Treatment defined: therapeutic diphenylcyclopropenone sensitization with weekly scalp DPC. In its sample, this clonotype was seen a few times.

Sequencing used whole blood, obtained in connection with sensitization to the hapten diphenylcyclopropenone (DPC). The V gene is TRBV7-2, the J gene TRBJ1-5; D is unclear. The clonotype was recovered from a young woman with alopecia areata. Some clones in this sample may be carry-over from other donors' samples. The CDR3 loop is CASSYLVDQPQHF. CDR3 bases: TGTGCCAGCAGCTACCTGGTTGATCAGCCCCAGCATTTT.